This TCR beta chain was found in a study of T-cell reconstitution after alpha-beta-depleted transplantation in children (dated by TCRdb to 2016 to 2017). Regarding the research as a whole: The study quantitatively tracked T-cell immune reconstitution after TCRalphabeta/CD19-depleted allogeneic hematopoietic cell transplantation in children using TCR repertoire profiling.

The CDR3 covers 18 residues, taking in both the cysteine and the phenylalanine. The kept DNA is CDR3 alone, 54 bases in frame from the first base. Trimming removed 3 bases from V and 0 bases from J, leaving 15 bases between the germline ends. Libraries were constructed by PCR. For sequencing, an Illumina HiSeq 2500 was employed. To normalize quantification of the TCRbeta repertoire, the TCR libraries were built with molecular barcoding that relied on unique molecular identifiers. TCRdb trimmed public reads at Q25 via fastp, called clones via MiXCR and kept in-frame beta chains. Every distinct CDR3 protein forms one entry, paired with its most common genes and DNA. Here the sample has 670,000 or so distinct CDR3 sequences; roughly 13% occur a single time. Around 0.76% of the sample belongs to the ten largest clones. The treatment or condition label on this specimen signifies: allogeneic hematopoietic cell transplantation with graft depleted of TCRalphabeta T cells and CD19 B cells. TCRalphabeta/CD19-depleted allogeneic hematopoietic cell grafts were given to the transplant recipients, all of whom were children.

Findings and caveats that apply to the study as a whole: In some patients, the high TCRbeta diversity seen at day 60 was put down to recipient T cells and intrathymic progenitors that had survived conditioning. Hyperexpanded clone frequencies declined over subsequent months; after one year, T-cell counts and TCRbeta diversity were mostly attributed to newly produced T cells. The apparently early recovery of alphabetaT-cell counts about two months after transplant reportedly depended on only several hundred rapidly expanded clones that came from non-depleted graft cells.

Only a few counts were recorded for this clonotype. Its cognate antigen has yet to be identified. No much larger clone is present one base from it, and per-base qualities are unavailable. The TCR comes from a girl aged 2-10 years with congenital amegakaryocytic thrombocytopenia, due to receive a stem cell transplant. This specimen consisted of PBMCs, obtained before TCRalphabeta/CD19-depleted stem cell transplant. This chain is built from TRBV12-3 or TRBV12-4 and TRBJ2-6; the D gene cannot be resolved reliably. The CDR3 loop reads CASSFGQSHLSGANVLTF. The DNA sequence is as follows: TGTGCCAGCAGTTTTGGTCAGAGCCACCTCTCTGGGGCCAACGTCCTGACTTTC.